This T cell receptor beta chain was identified in a study of beta chain features in type 1 diabetes. General observations from the study: For patients and controls alike, PCR might favor shorter templates to the same degree. The VDJ junctions of type 1 diabetes patients carried fewer insertions and more deletions.

The isolated RNA, all of it, was reverse transcribed, so expressed TCRB transcripts were what got sequenced. Sequencing used immunoSEQ multiplex PCR; TCRdb keeps in-frame clones, though not all of them. The sample contains roughly 140,000 clones, over 7.5% of which appear only once. The V gene lost 3 bases and the J gene lost 5 bases, with 22 bases spanning the gap. The CDR3 extends over 18 amino acids. This clone was detected ten times or more. The antigen is not known. Sequencing input: central memory CD4+ T cells from blood. The receptor was derived from a man between 18 and 35 years old in good health. J is TRBJ1-4 and V is TRBV23-1; D is possibly TRBD1 (5 bases). TRBV23-1 qualifies as an ORF whose function is uncertain. DNA for the CDR3: TGCGCCAGCAGTCACCGTATGGGGCGGTCCTTACCAAATGAAAAACTGTTTTTT. It codes for CASSHRMGRSLPNEKLFF.